The 10 T cell receptor beta chains below were found in one sample sequenced in a study of identical twins. Each CDR3 protein is one row after TCRdb ran MiXCR on the 5' RACE reads. Among 550,000 to 700,000 distinct CDR3 sequences listed, around 20% were seen once. These data are also associated with another study on T cells expressing NK-cell markers.

Sequenced input: PBMCs. These receptors originate from a woman under 30 in good health.

The rearrangement uses TRBV27 and TRBJ2-3; TRBD2 matches 9 bases. CDR3 length: 17 residues. Germline V lookup: CDR1 MNHEY, CDR2 SMNVEV (reference sequence). V shed 6 bases, J shed 6 bases, and the junction held 16 bases outside the gene matches. CDR3 residues: CASSHGLAGYDPDTQYF. CDR3 nucleotide sequence: TGTGCCAGCAGCCACGGGCTAGCGGGGTACGACCCGGATACGCAGTATTTT.

This chain joins TRBV19 and TRBJ2-7, with TRBD2 identical over 12 bases. J lost 3 bases, V lost 3 bases, and 0 bases had no gene match. CDR3 length: 14 amino acids. CDR1 is LNHDA and CDR2 is SQIVND in the germline V gene (reference sequence). As DNA, the CDR3 is TGTGCCAGTAGTATGGGACTAGCGGGCTACGAGCAGTACTTC. Amino acids: CASSMGLAGYEQYF.

This clonotype has just one count. The J gene is TRBJ2-1, the V gene TRBV24-1, with D uncertain. This CDR3 comprises 14 residues. V lost 4 bases to trimming and J lost 0 bases, with 6 bases between them. Germline V CDR1 and CDR2: KGHDR, SFDVKD. CDR3 protein: CATSDTGSYNEQFF. The DNA for the CDR3 is TGTGCCACCAGTGACACGGGCTCCTACAATGAGCAGTTCTTC.

This clonotype has a count of ten or more. For the CDR3, the DNA is TGCGCCAGCAGCCGAGGACGGCAAGAGACCCAGTACTTC. Encoded protein: CASSRGRQETQYF. The V gene is TRBV5-1, the J gene TRBJ2-5; D uncertain. Germline assignment: CDR1 SGHRS and CDR2 YFSETQ. V lost 4 bases and J 2 bases, leaving 9 bases between the germline ends. The CDR3 contains 13 residues.

The chain carries TRBV6-5 and TRBJ2-5, with TRBD2 matching 8 bases. CDR3 length equals 18 residues. CDR1 and CDR2 from the germline V gene are MNHEY and SVGAGI. The V gene end was trimmed by 0 bases and the J gene end by 1 base; junction bases not matched to a gene: 10. CDR3 sequence: CASSYSSALAGRQETQYF. The CDR3, as DNA: TGTGCCAGCAGTTACTCGTCTGCGCTAGCGGGCCGCCAAGAGACCCAGTACTTC.

The chain recombines TRBV20-1 with TRBJ2-5; 7 bases agree with TRBD1. The germline V gene has CDR1 DFQATT and CDR2 SNEGSKA (reference sequence). V dropped 3 bases and J dropped 5; count of bases not matched to a gene: 6. The CDR3 contains 13 residues. CDR3 sequence reads: CSASPTGRETQYF. The CDR3 region has the DNA TGCAGTGCTAGTCCGACAGGGCGCGAGACCCAGTACTTC.

This clonotype was detected a few times. This chain connects TRBV12-3 or TRBV12-4 to TRBJ2-5; the D gene is possibly TRBD1 (5 bases). CDR3 length: 16 residues. V was clipped by 2 bases and J by 0 bases, with 13 bases between them. The CDR3 region has the DNA TGTGCCAGCAGTTTAAGGGGTTTTGAGGACCAAGAGACCCAGTACTTC. Translating it yields CASSLRGFEDQETQYF.

This clonotype showed up just a few times. CDR3 sequence: CASSDSGSRSYF. The CDR3 bases are TGTGCCAGCAGTGACTCCGGGAGTAGATCCTACTTC. This rearrangement joins TRBV6-4 to TRBJ2-7; TRBD2 is a possible D gene (6 bases). Trimming shortened V by 0 bases and J by 13 bases, and 13 bases separated the two germline ends. In germline, CDR1 is MRHNA, CDR2 SNTAGT. This CDR3 has 12 residues.

A few counts support this clonotype. V usage is TRBV18 and J usage is TRBJ2-7; D might be TRBD2 (5 bases). The CDR3 is made up of 15 amino acids. Trimming pared 2 bases from V and 0 bases from J, leaving 11 bases between. CDR1 is KGHSH and CDR2 is LQKENI in the germline V gene. The CDR3 loop is CASSPKTGSSYEQYF. The DNA of the CDR3 is TGTGCCAGCTCACCAAAGACGGGGAGCTCCTACGAGCAGTACTTC.

This chain joins TRBV28 and TRBJ1-1; unclear D gene. The V gene's germline CDR1 is MDHEN and CDR2 SYDVKM. V gave up 0 bases and J gave up 4 bases, with 12 bases separating them. The CDR3 totals 15 residues. CDR3 nucleotide sequence: TGTGCCAGCAGTTTATGGGGCAGCGGGAGCACTGAAGCTTTCTTT. It specifies CASSLWGSGSTEAFF.